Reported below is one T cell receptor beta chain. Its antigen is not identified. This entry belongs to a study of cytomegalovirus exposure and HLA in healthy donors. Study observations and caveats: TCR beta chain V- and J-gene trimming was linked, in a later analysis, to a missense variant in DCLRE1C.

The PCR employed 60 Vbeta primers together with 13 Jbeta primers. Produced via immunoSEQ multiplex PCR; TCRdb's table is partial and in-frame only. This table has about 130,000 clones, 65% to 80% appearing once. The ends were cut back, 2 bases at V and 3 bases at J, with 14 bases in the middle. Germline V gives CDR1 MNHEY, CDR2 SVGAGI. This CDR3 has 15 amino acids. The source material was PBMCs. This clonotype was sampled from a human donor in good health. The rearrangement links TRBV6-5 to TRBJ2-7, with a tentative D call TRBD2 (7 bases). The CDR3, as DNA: TGTGCCAGCAGTTACCTCCGGGGGGCCGACTACGAGCAGTACTTC. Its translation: CASSYLRGADYEQYF.